Sequencing of this TCR beta chain was carried out in a study of Ad26.COV2.S vaccination and SARS-CoV-2 variants. Overall study: The donor participated in the COV1001 trial, in its Ad26.COV2.S arm.

Only in-frame clones appear in the TCRdb table, and some are missing; sequencing was by immunoSEQ multiplex PCR. The sample holds a few hundred thousand clones; roughly 86% are singletons and the top ten take approximately 3.3%. This clone was counted between two and nine times. This sample's treatment: over 15 received Ad26.COV2.S at low or high dose, single or two shots; a few received placebo; per-sample allocation not given. At day 63 after the first vaccine or placebo injection, samples were drawn. The donor's status was that of an adult aged 18-55 years in Boston. V dropped 0 bases and J dropped 5 bases, with 11 bases sitting between them. Germline CDR1 is SGHRS and CDR2 is YFSETQ. CDR3 size: 14 residues.

The clonotype was recovered from a person aged 18-65 years who received the Ad26.COV2.S COVID-19 vaccine or a placebo. The sequences come from peripheral blood, collected in a trial of Ad26.COV2.S vaccine versus placebo. J is TRBJ1-2 and V is TRBV5-1; the D gene is possibly TRBD1 (6 bases). The CDR3 is CASSLGSQGYGYTF. CDR3 nucleotides: TGCGCCAGCAGCTTGGGTTCACAGGGATATGGCTACACCTTC.